The entry below describes one T cell receptor beta chain. Assay used: immunoSEQ multiplex PCR; TCRdb lists only in-frame clones, some missing. The sample shows 140,000 to 150,000 clones, more than 80% of them seen only once. This CDR3 spans 15 amino acids. The germline V gene has CDR1 MDHEN and CDR2 SYDVKM. Trimming took off 2 bases at V and 3 bases at J, with 14 bases between the two ends. This specimen belongs to a study of blood T cell repertoires in COVID-19. The V gene is TRBV28, the J gene TRBJ2-7; D perhaps matches TRBD1 (5 bases). Sequences were obtained from peripheral blood. The receptor was derived from a man younger than 35 with COVID-19, enrolled during active disease. Written as DNA, the CDR3 is TGTGCCAGCAGTTTAAGCCGACAGCCATACTACGAGCAGTACTTC. Its protein product is CASSLSRQPYYEQYF.